Below are 29 T cell receptor beta chains sequenced from a single sample in a study of cytomegalovirus exposure and HLA in healthy donors (dated by TCRdb to the late 2010s). The library was made by the immunoSEQ multiplex PCR assay. For the multiplex PCR, a mixture combining 60 forward primers for TCR Vbeta segments and 13 reverse primers for TCR Jbeta segments was used. TCRdb retrieved this table from immuneACCESS and kept in-frame rearrangements only. Not all clones are present; in checked studies, unresolved V genes account for under half, and no reason is known for the remainder. This sample has approximately 100,000 clones in its table, and around 77% of those were observed once. The ten biggest clones cover 11% of the sample. Sample: PBMCs. These receptors were obtained from a middle-aged man in good health and CMV-seropositive.

This sequence joins TRBV29-1 and TRBJ1-4; the D is unclear. Looked up from germline, CDR1 is SQVTM and CDR2 is ANQGSEA. The CDR3 loop spans 12 amino acids. Trimming pared 4 bases from V and 4 bases from J, leaving 7 bases between. CDR3 sequence reads: CSVASLNEKLFF. The CDR3 DNA sequence: TGCAGCGTTGCTAGCCTTAATGAAAAACTGTTTTTT.

About this clone itself: Its ends do not fully match the called genes, so a read error is possible. This chain uses TRBV9 with TRBJ2-6; the match to TRBD1 covers 7 bases. Germline loops: CDR1 SGDLS, CDR2 YYNGEE. The CDR3 contains 14 residues. The CDR3 nucleotides are TGTGCCAGCAACAGGGGTCTTGGGGCCAACGGCCTGACTTTC. It specifies CASNRGLGANGLTF.

V usage is TRBV6-5 and J usage is TRBJ2-3, with a possible D match to TRBD2 (6 bases). Trimming removed 2 bases at V and 4 bases at J, with 7 bases between. Germline V gives CDR1 MNHEY, CDR2 SVGAGI. The CDR3 is 13 residues long. For the CDR3, the DNA is TGTGCCAGCAGTTACCAGCGGGCAGATACGCAGTATTTT. The encoded protein is CASSYQRADTQYF.

V and J are TRBV7-8 and TRBJ1-2, with TRBD1 matching over 7 bases. The V and J ends lost 5 bases and 4 bases, in that order; junction bases with no gene match: 16. CDR1 SGHVS and CDR2 FQNEAQ come from the germline V gene. This CDR3 contains 17 residues. For the CDR3, the DNA is TGTGCCAGCAGCCCCACAGGGGATTTTGGAAATTTCTATGGCTACACCTTC. This sequence encodes CASSPTGDFGNFYGYTF. Filled out from reference TRBV7-8 and TRBJ1-2, the complete variable domain reads GAGVSQSPRYKVAKRGQDVALRCDPISGHVSLFWYQQALGQGPEFLTYFQNEAQLDKSGLPSDRFFAERPEGSVSTLKIQRTQQEDSAVYLCASSPTGDFGNFYGYTFGSGTRLTVV.

This clone was seen only a few times. The chain uses TRBV7-3 and TRBJ1-6; D uncertain. Trimming took 5 bases from V and 6 from J, leaving 11 bases between them. Germline values: CDR1 SGHTA, CDR2 FQGTGA. The CDR3 is 14 amino acids. CDR3 residues: CASSPGDVNSPLHF. The DNA for the CDR3 is TGTGCCAGCAGCCCTGGAGACGTTAATTCACCCCTCCACTTT. The whole variable domain, remainder taken from reference TRBV7-3 and TRBJ1-6, is GAGVSQTPSNKVTEKGKYVELRCDPISGHTALYWYRQSLGQGPEFLIYFQGTGAADDSGLPNDRFFAVRPEGSVSTLKIQRTERGDSAVYLCASSPGDVNSPLHFGNGTRLTVT.

The chain is built from TRBV28 and TRBJ1-6, with D possibly matching TRBD1 (5 bases). Germline loops: CDR1 MDHEN, CDR2 SYDVKM. The CDR3 covers 16 residues. V lost 2 bases and J lost 5, with 13 bases in between. CDR3 bases: TGTGCCAGCAGTTTACGGTGGACACCGGATAATTCACCCCTCCACTTT. It is translated as CASSLRWTPDNSPLHF.

V gene TRBV6-6 combines with J gene TRBJ1-2; 9 bases are shared with TRBD1. Germline loops: CDR1 MNHNY, CDR2 SVGAGI (reference sequence). V lost 7 bases to trimming and J lost 3 bases; unmatched junction nucleotides: 9. CDR3 length: 15 amino acids. The CDR3 sequence: CASILNRGLYYGYTF. DNA of the CDR3: TGTGCCAGCATTCTGAACAGGGGGCTATACTATGGCTACACCTTC.

The chain has TRBV2 and TRBJ1-4; 10 positions agree with TRBD1. V lost 4 bases, J lost 7 bases, and 9 bases stayed unmatched. The CDR3 consists of 16 residues. From germline, CDR1 is SNHLY and CDR2 FYNNEI. The chain's CDR3 is CASSGGQGISSEKLFF. CDR3 DNA sequence: TGTGCCAGCAGTGGGGGACAGGGGATTAGTAGTGAAAAACTGTTTTTT. Together with reference TRBV2 and TRBJ1-4, the CDR3 gives the full variable domain: EPEVTQTPSHQVTQMGQEVILRCVPISNHLYFYWYRQILGQKVEFLVSFYNNEISEKSEIFDDQFSVERPDGSNFTLKIRSTKLEDSAMYFCASSGGQGISSEKLFFGSGTQLSVL.

This rearrangement joins TRBV11-1 to TRBJ1-2; 12 nucleotides line up with TRBD1. Trimming took 4 bases from V and 4 from J; bases not matched to a gene: 4. This CDR3 has 15 amino acids. Germline-derived CDR1 and CDR2 are SGHAT and FQDESV (reference sequence). The CDR3 loop reads CASSSGTGGGYGYTF. For the CDR3, the DNA is TGTGCCAGCAGCTCGGGGACAGGGGGCGGCTATGGCTACACCTTC.

As regards this clone: The sample carries other DNA sequences with the same CDR3. The chain employs TRBV9 and TRBJ2-1; unclear D gene. The CDR3 sequence is 16 residues long. V lost 0 bases and J 0 bases, leaving 10 bases between the germline ends. The germline CDR1 and CDR2 sequences are SGDLS and YYNGEE. The CDR3 DNA sequence: TGTGCCAGCAGCGTAGGTCTATCGAGCTCCTACAATGAGCAGTTCTTC. This codes for CASSVGLSSSYNEQFF.

The chain employs TRBV28 and TRBJ2-1, with 11 bases matching TRBD2. This CDR3 comprises 15 residues. Trimming took 5 bases from V and 6 from J; bases not matched to a gene: 6. The V gene's germline CDR1 is MDHEN and CDR2 SYDVKM. The CDR3 DNA is TGTGCCAGCAGTAATAGCGGGGGGGCCGCCAATGAGCAGTTCTTC. Translating it yields CASSNSGGAANEQFF.

The gene calls are TRBV19 and TRBJ1-5, with D possibly TRBD1 on 5 matching bases. Trimming shortened V by 3 bases and J by 2 bases, and 14 bases separated the two germline ends. The CDR3 contains 16 residues. Per the germline V gene, CDR1 is LNHDA and CDR2 is SQIVND (reference sequence). For the CDR3, the DNA is TGTGCCAGTAGTATTCGCAGGGTGGTTGGCAATCAGCCCCAGCATTTT. Amino acids: CASSIRRVVGNQPQHF.

This rearrangement joins TRBV7-9 to TRBJ2-5; D is unresolved. V gave up 1 base and J gave up 4 bases, with 7 bases separating them. This CDR3 is built from 13 residues. CDR1 and CDR2 from the germline V gene are SEHNR and FQNEAQ (reference sequence). The DNA for the CDR3 is TGTGCCAGCAGCTTAGGATCGGGAGAGACCCAGTACTTC. This translates into CASSLGSGETQYF.

This chain joins TRBV12-5 and TRBJ2-2, with D possibly being TRBD2 (5 bases). Germline V gene data show CDR1 as LGHNT and CDR2 as FRNRAP. Trimming removed 5 bases from V and 6 bases from J, with 10 bases in between. The length of the CDR3 is 13 residues. For the CDR3, the DNA is TGTGCTAGTGGTCCGGGGTTCCCCGGGGAGCTGTTTTTT. Its translation is CASGPGFPGELFF.

The chain joins TRBV21-1 to TRBJ2-3; the table gives TRBD2 as D, unverified against the DNA. TRBV21-1 has pseudogene status. CDR3 length equals 17 residues. CDR3 sequence: CASSKNMEGKSTDTQYF. CDR3 bases: TGTGCCAGCAGCAAAAATATGGAGGGTAAGAGCACAGATACGCAGTATTTT.

As for this clone: At one end the junction does not follow the germline gene, possibly because of a read error. Additional DNA sequences in this sample encode the identical CDR3. This rearrangement joins TRBV7-6 to TRBJ2-7, with TRBD1 matching over 10 bases. The CDR3 is 15 amino acids. From germline, CDR1 is SGHVS and CDR2 FNYEAQ. In nucleotides, the CDR3 is TGCGCCAGCAGCTATACAGACAGGGGGCAATACGAGCAGTACTTC. Translated: CASSYTDRGQYEQYF.

This sequence joins TRBV28 and TRBJ1-5, with no clear D. Trimming left V 2 bases short and J 4 bases short, with 15 bases between. Germline values: CDR1 MDHEN, CDR2 SYDVKM. CDR3 length equals 16 residues. CDR3 region: CASSLSGILKNQPQHF. The DNA of the CDR3 is TGTGCCAGCAGTTTAAGCGGGATTCTGAAAAATCAGCCCCAGCATTTT.

The chain carries TRBV5-1 and TRBJ1-4; no definite D call. The V gene lost 1 base and the J gene lost 2 bases, with 3 bases spanning the gap. Germline V gene data show CDR1 as SGHRS and CDR2 as YFSETQ. This CDR3 is 13 amino acids long. The CDR3 DNA is TGCGCCAGCAGCTTGTCGACTAATGAAAAACTGTTTTTT. As protein: CASSLSTNEKLFF.

The chain is built from TRBV7-8 and TRBJ2-4; 7 positions agree with TRBD1. The CDR3 covers 15 residues. Trimming took 2 bases from V and 5 from J; bases not matched to a gene: 6. Germline V lookup: CDR1 SGHVS, CDR2 FQNEAQ. The CDR3: CASSLLTGIQNIQYF. The CDR3 coding sequence is TGTGCCAGCAGCTTACTGACAGGGATACAAAACATTCAGTACTTC.

In this sample, this clone turned up once. A junction end diverges from the germline sequence, so it may reflect a read error. The chain links TRBV4-2 to TRBJ2-5, with D perhaps TRBD1 (5 bases). The germline CDR1 and CDR2 sequences are LGHNA and YNFKEQ. The CDR3 sequence is 13 residues long. The CDR3 coding sequence is TGTGCCAGCAGCCAAGATACGAACAGGCGGCCCGACTTC. Residues: CASSQDTNRRPDF.

V and J are TRBV9 and TRBJ2-7; D may be TRBD2 (5 bases). The CDR3 runs 17 residues. Trimming stripped 3 bases from V and 4 bases from J, with 23 bases between. The germline V gene encodes CDR1 SGDLS and CDR2 YYNGEE. The CDR3 spells CASSATSDGLSGYEQYF. CDR3 DNA: TGTGCCAGCAGCGCCACTTCGGACGGACTCTCGGGTTACGAGCAGTACTTC. The full variable domain, rest sourced from reference TRBV9 and TRBJ2-7, is DSGVTQTPKHLITATGQRVTLRCSPRSGDLSVYWYQQSLDQGLQFLIQYYNGEERAKGNILERFSAQQFPDLHSELNLSSLELGDSALYFCASSATSDGLSGYEQYFGPGTRLTVT.

The V gene is TRBV6-1, the J gene TRBJ2-5; D not resolved. The CDR3 loop spans 14 amino acids. Trimming left V 8 bases short and J 4 bases short, with 17 bases between. CDR1 is MNHNS and CDR2 is SASEGT in the germline V gene. CDR3 nucleotide sequence: TGTGCCAGCCAGGTGTCCCAATCCCGAGAGACCCAGTACTTC. Translation: CASQVSQSRETQYF.

The chain uses TRBV7-9 and TRBJ1-4; possibly TRBD1 for D (6 bases). V gave up 2 bases and J gave up 4 bases, with 14 bases separating them. Germline assignment: CDR1 SEHNR and CDR2 FQNEAQ (reference sequence). CDR3 length: 16 residues. The CDR3 bases are TGTGCCAGCAGCTTACCCAACAACAGGGTTAATGAAAAACTGTTTTTT. Its protein is CASSLPNNRVNEKLFF.

This clone appeared a few times. The chain has TRBV7-3 and TRBJ2-2; TRBD2 is a possible D gene (5 bases). Germline V gene sequence: CDR1 SGHTA, CDR2 FQGTGA. This CDR3 has 15 residues. Trimming stripped 2 bases from V and 1 base from J, with 8 bases between. CDR3 region: CASSLSSRNTGELFF. The CDR3 DNA sequence: TGTGCCAGCAGCTTATCTAGCCGGAACACCGGGGAGCTGTTTTTT.

This chain uses TRBV2 with TRBJ2-5, with 11 bases that match TRBD2. Germline lookup yields CDR1 SNHLY and CDR2 FYNNEI. The CDR3 covers 14 residues. J gave up 11 bases and V 6 bases, and 11 bases lay outside the gene matches. In DNA form, the CDR3 reads TGTGCCAGCAGACTTAGCGGGGGGGCGAGGGAGCAGTACTTC. It encodes CASRLSGGAREQYF.

The chain combines TRBV12-5 with TRBJ1-1; 8 bases are shared with TRBD1. CDR1 and CDR2 from the germline V gene are LGHNT and FRNRAP. Trimming at V came to 5 bases and at J to 7 bases, leaving 6 bases not matched to a gene. This CDR3 contains 13 residues. The CDR3 coding sequence is TGTGCTAGTGGTCTAGACAGGGGCAATGAAGCTTTCTTT. The encoded protein is CASGLDRGNEAFF.

This clone was seen only a few times. The rearrangement uses TRBV28 and TRBJ1-6; the match to TRBD1 covers 7 bases. Germline V CDR1 and CDR2: MDHEN, SYDVKM. The CDR3 length is 15 residues. The V and J ends lost 6 bases and 9 bases, in that order; junction bases with no gene match: 11. This CDR3 reads CASRSSTGYGSPLHF. In nucleotides, the CDR3 is TGTGCCAGCAGGTCCTCGACAGGGTATGGTTCACCCCTCCACTTT.

This clone was detected once. The chain recombines TRBV4-1 with TRBJ2-1; tentatively, D is TRBD2 (5 bases). This CDR3 contains 17 residues. Germline loops: CDR1 MGHRA, CDR2 YSYEKL. Trimming took off 1 base at V and 0 bases at J, with 13 bases between the two ends. CDR3 coding DNA: TGCGCCAGCAGCCAAGGGCCGATGGGGAGCTCCTACAATGAGCAGTTCTTC. Protein: CASSQGPMGSSYNEQFF.

The genes are TRBV7-9 and TRBJ1-1; D not resolved. There are 12 residues in the CDR3. Trimming left V 5 bases short and J 0 bases short, with 4 bases between. The germline gives CDR1 SEHNR, CDR2 FQNEAQ (reference sequence). Here the CDR3 DNA reads TGTGCCAGCAGCCGGGTGAACACTGAAGCTTTCTTT. Its translation is CASSRVNTEAFF.